A single sample gave rise to the 3 T cell receptor beta chains below, sequenced in a study of OX40 agonist ivuxolimab in advanced cancers. Here immunoSEQ multiplex PCR was the method, and the copy in TCRdb shows in-frame clones only, minus some. Of 50,000 to 70,000 clones listed, around four fifths are singletons. Sample: CD4+ or CD8+ T cells sorted from blood, taken in a trial of the OX40 agonist ivuxolimab. The receptors stem from an adult with an advanced solid tumor such as melanoma, head and neck, liver or kidney cancer.

V is TRBV13 and J is TRBJ2-7; maybe TRBD1 (5 bases). With 2 bases removed from V and 5 bases from J, the gap between germline ends came to 7 bases. The germline V gene encodes CDR1 PRHDT and CDR2 FYEKMQ (reference sequence). The CDR3 has 12 amino acids. In nucleotides, the CDR3 is TGTGCCAGCAGCTTAACAGGAAACGAGCAGTACTTC. Translated: CASSLTGNEQYF.

This clone was picked up a small number of times. V gene TRBV7-7 combines with J gene TRBJ1-3; D remains unclear. V lost 5 bases and J 2 bases, leaving 10 bases between the germline ends. Germline loops: CDR1 SSHAT, CDR2 FNYEAQ (reference sequence). This CDR3 is 14 amino acids long. The CDR3 DNA reads as TGTGCCAGCAGCCCAGGTGGGGCTGGAAACACCATATATTTT. Translated, it gives CASSPGGAGNTIYF.

This clone was counted once. V gene TRBV30 combines with J gene TRBJ1-1; tentative D call: TRBD1 (6 bases). Germline V lookup: CDR1 GTSNPN, CDR2 SVGIG (reference sequence). The CDR3 is made up of 14 amino acids. The V end lost 3 bases, the J end lost 5 bases, and 16 bases lay between the germline ends. Here the CDR3 reads CAWRAWGARTEAFF. DNA for the CDR3: TGTGCCTGGAGGGCATGGGGGGCGCGGACTGAAGCTTTCTTT. Combining the CDR3 with reference TRBV30 and TRBJ1-1 gives the whole variable domain SQTIHQWPATLVQPVGSPLSLECTVEGTSNPNLYWYRQAAGRGLQLLFYSVGIGQISSEVPQNLSASRPQDRQFILSSKKLLLSDSGFYLCAWRAWGARTEAFFGQGTRLTVV.